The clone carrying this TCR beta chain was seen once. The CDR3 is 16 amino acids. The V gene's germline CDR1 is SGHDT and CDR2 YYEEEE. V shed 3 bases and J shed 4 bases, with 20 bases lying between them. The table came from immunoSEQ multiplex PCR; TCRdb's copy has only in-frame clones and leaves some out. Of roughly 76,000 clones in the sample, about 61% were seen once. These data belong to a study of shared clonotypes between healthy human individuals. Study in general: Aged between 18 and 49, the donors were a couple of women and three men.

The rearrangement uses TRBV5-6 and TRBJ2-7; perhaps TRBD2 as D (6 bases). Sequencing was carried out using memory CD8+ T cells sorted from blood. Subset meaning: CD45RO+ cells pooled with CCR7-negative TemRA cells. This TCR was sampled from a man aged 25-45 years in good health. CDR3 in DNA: TGTGCCAGCAGCTCTGACTCGGGCGGGATCCTTTACGAGCAGTACTTC. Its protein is CASSSDSGGILYEQYF.